These 18 T cell receptor beta chains share one sample of origin, sequenced in a study of blood T cell repertoires in COVID-19. Sequencing was performed with immunoSEQ multiplex PCR; in TCRdb, only in-frame clones are kept and a portion is missing. This sample carries 210,000 or so clones, roughly 88% of them seen once, and the ten largest clones take around 1.5%. Source material: peripheral blood. Receptors were obtained from a man aged 18 to 30 with active or convalescent COVID-19.

V usage is TRBV27 and J usage is TRBJ2-2, with TRBD1 as a possible D gene (6 bases). This CDR3 has 15 amino acids. From germline, CDR1 is MNHEY and CDR2 SMNVEV (reference sequence). Trimming removed 9 bases from V and 5 bases from J, with 19 bases in between. The CDR3 here is CASTRGGGGTGELFF. The CDR3 DNA sequence: TGTGCCAGTACACGGGGTGGGGGCGGAACCGGGGAGCTGTTTTTT.

This chain connects TRBV7-9 to TRBJ2-5; 8 positions agree with TRBD1. Germline trimming cut 6 bases from V and 5 bases from J; bases unmatched to any gene: 20. Germline lookup yields CDR1 SEHNR and CDR2 FQNEAQ (reference sequence). The CDR3 contains 18 residues. CDR3 coding DNA: TGTGCCAGCAGAGCTCAGGGGGCATCGCGGCCCCACGGGGAGACCCAGTACTTC. The encoded protein is CASRAQGASRPHGETQYF.

The V call is TRBV27, the J call TRBJ2-7; no definite D call. With 3 bases removed from V and 3 bases from J, the gap between germline ends came to 9 bases. Germline V gives CDR1 MNHEY, CDR2 SMNVEV (reference sequence). CDR3 length equals 13 residues. CDR3 in DNA: TGTGCCAGCAGTTTTCGAGTCCGCTACGAGCAGTACTTC. Protein: CASSFRVRYEQYF.

J is TRBJ2-5 and V is TRBV10-2; 11 nucleotides align to TRBD2. Per the germline V gene, CDR1 is WSHSY and CDR2 is SAAADI. The CDR3 is 14 amino acids. The V gene end was trimmed by 7 bases and the J gene end by 3 bases; junction bases not matched to a gene: 4. The DNA of the CDR3 is TGCGCCAGCACAGCGACTAGCGGGAAAGAGACCCAGTACTTC. Protein product: CASTATSGKETQYF.

The CDR3 sequence: CASSSTTSWGEDEQFF. CDR3 nucleotides: TGTGCCAGCAGCTCCACGACTAGCTGGGGGGAGGATGAGCAGTTCTTC. The V call is TRBV7-6, the J call TRBJ2-1, with 7 bases aligning to TRBD2. The junction had 14 bases not matched to a gene; V was cut back by 4 bases and J by 8 bases. The CDR3 is 16 amino acids. Germline V lookup: CDR1 SGHVS, CDR2 FNYEAQ. Filled out from reference TRBV7-6 and TRBJ2-1, the complete variable domain reads GAGVSQSPRYKVTKRGQDVALRCDPISGHVSLYWYRQALGQGPEFLTYFNYEAQQDKSGLPNDRFSAERPEGSISTLTIQRTEQRDSAMYRCASSSTTSWGEDEQFFGPGTRLTVL.

This sequence joins TRBV2 and TRBJ2-7; no clear D. Between the trimmed V and J ends, which lost 8 bases and 6 bases, there was a span of 11 bases. The CDR3 contains 11 residues. The germline V gene encodes CDR1 SNHLY and CDR2 FYNNEI. This CDR3 is CASGRIVEQYF. CDR3 coding DNA: TGTGCCAGCGGCCGAATCGTCGAGCAGTACTTC.

V usage is TRBV19 and J usage is TRBJ1-5, with D possibly TRBD1 on 6 matching bases. The ends were cut back, 9 bases at V and 6 bases at J, with 24 bases in the middle. The CDR3 runs 16 residues. Germline values: CDR1 LNHDA, CDR2 SQIVND (reference sequence). The CDR3: CASLIGGGAGSQPQHF. CDR3 in DNA: TGTGCCAGCCTCATAGGAGGGGGGGCTGGTAGTCAGCCCCAGCATTTT.

The CDR3 nucleotides are TGTGCCAGCAGCGCGCGGCCGGGACTAGCGGGGGAGAGCTCCTACGAGCAGTACTTC. Translated, it gives CASSARPGLAGESSYEQYF. The V call is TRBV9, the J call TRBJ2-7; the match to TRBD2 covers 14 bases. The CDR3 extends over 19 amino acids. In germline, CDR1 is SGDLS, CDR2 YYNGEE. V lost 3 bases, J lost 0 bases, and 11 bases stayed unmatched. The full variable domain, rest sourced from reference TRBV9 and TRBJ2-7, is DSGVTQTPKHLITATGQRVTLRCSPRSGDLSVYWYQQSLDQGLQFLIQYYNGEERAKGNILERFSAQQFPDLHSELNLSSLELGDSALYFCASSARPGLAGESSYEQYFGPGTRLTVT.

The V and J genes are TRBV10-1 and TRBJ1-6; D not resolved. Looked up from germline, CDR1 is WNHNN and CDR2 is SYGVQD (reference sequence). Trimming stripped 4 bases from V and 10 bases from J, with 14 bases between. The CDR3 extends over 14 amino acids. CDR3 DNA: TGCGCCAGCAGTGTGAGGTCTTCGGGGTCACCCCTCCACTTT. Its protein product is CASSVRSSGSPLHF.

This CDR3 is CASTPGARRNSPLHF. The CDR3 DNA is TGTGCCAGCACCCCTGGGGCCAGGCGTAATTCACCCCTCCACTTT. The rearrangement links TRBV6-5 to TRBJ1-6, with a weak D call TRBD1 (5 bases). Germline CDR1 is MNHEY and CDR2 is SVGAGI. CDR3 length equals 15 residues. The ends were cut back, 7 bases at V and 6 bases at J, with 16 bases in the middle.

This chain uses TRBV5-1 with TRBJ2-1, with D possibly being TRBD2 (5 bases). The germline CDR1 and CDR2 sequences are SGHRS and YFSETQ. This CDR3 is 14 amino acids long. V was cut by 5 bases and J by 5 bases, with 14 bases left in between. The CDR3 bases are TGCGCCAGCAGTCGTCTAACTAGAAACAATGAGCAGTTCTTC. Its protein is CASSRLTRNNEQFF.

The chain carries TRBV5-6 and TRBJ2-3, with 8 bases lining up with TRBD2. The germline CDR1 and CDR2 sequences are SGHDT and YYEEEE. CDR3 length equals 16 residues. The ends lost 0 bases at V and 3 bases at J; junction bases unmatched: 6. DNA of the CDR3: TGTGCCAGCAGCTTGGTGGGCGGGGGGCATACAGATACGCAGTATTTT. Its protein product is CASSLVGGGHTDTQYF.

This chain links TRBV19 with TRBJ1-4; 8 bases agree with TRBD1. With V trimmed by 7 bases and J by 2 bases, 6 bases remained unmatched. Germline lookup yields CDR1 LNHDA and CDR2 SQIVND (reference sequence). The CDR3 length is 15 residues. The CDR3 DNA reads as TGTGCCAGTACTCCTGGGACAGGCACTAATGAAAAACTGTTTTTT. Residues: CASTPGTGTNEKLFF.

The J gene is TRBJ1-4, the V gene TRBV6-2 or TRBV6-3; D is unclear. CDR3 length: 16 residues. Germline V gene lookup returns CDR1 MNHEY and CDR2 SVGEGT. The V end was cut by 2 bases, the J end by 2 bases, with 12 bases between. The CDR3: CASSYRPTGTNEKLFF. The DNA of the CDR3 is TGTGCCAGCAGTTACCGCCCGACGGGGACTAATGAAAAACTGTTTTTT.

This chain connects TRBV28 to TRBJ1-1; weak D call: TRBD1 (6 bases). Trimming removed 3 bases from V and 4 bases from J, with 15 bases in between. This CDR3 has 15 amino acids. In germline, CDR1 is MDHEN, CDR2 SYDVKM. CDR3: CASSLRSGGLTEAFF. The CDR3 DNA follows: TGTGCCAGCAGTTTGCGGTCCGGGGGGCTCACTGAAGCTTTCTTT.

This chain links TRBV25-1 with TRBJ1-2, with no clear D. Germline V gene data show CDR1 as MGHDK and CDR2 as SYGVNS. V was trimmed by 1 base and J by 2 bases, leaving 14 bases between them. The CDR3 has 16 amino acids. Here the CDR3 reads CASSEFGPAENYGYTF. The CDR3 bases are TGTGCCAGCAGTGAATTTGGCCCCGCGGAAAACTATGGCTACACCTTC.

The V and J genes are TRBV10-2 and TRBJ2-7; the match to TRBD2 covers 7 bases. The junction had 12 bases not matched to a gene; V was cut back by 2 bases and J by 5 bases. CDR1 is WSHSY, CDR2 SAAADI, per germline. The CDR3 is 16 residues long. CDR3 region: CASSETGGFTRNEQYF. The CDR3 DNA follows: TGCGCCAGCAGTGAGACGGGGGGATTTACGAGGAACGAGCAGTACTTC.

The gene calls are TRBV2 and TRBJ1-2; TRBD1 is a possible D gene (6 bases). The length of the CDR3 is 13 residues. Germline CDR1 is SNHLY and CDR2 is FYNNEI. V lost 6 bases to trimming and J lost 4 bases, with 12 bases between them. The CDR3 bases are TGTGCCAGCAGAACACAGGGTCTCTATGGCTACACCTTC. Protein sequence: CASRTQGLYGYTF. The full variable domain, with the rest looked up from reference TRBV2 and TRBJ1-2, is EPEVTQTPSHQVTQMGQEVILRCVPISNHLYFYWYRQILGQKVEFLVSFYNNEISEKSEIFDDQFSVERPDGSNFTLKIRSTKLEDSAMYFCASRTQGLYGYTFGSGTRLTVV.